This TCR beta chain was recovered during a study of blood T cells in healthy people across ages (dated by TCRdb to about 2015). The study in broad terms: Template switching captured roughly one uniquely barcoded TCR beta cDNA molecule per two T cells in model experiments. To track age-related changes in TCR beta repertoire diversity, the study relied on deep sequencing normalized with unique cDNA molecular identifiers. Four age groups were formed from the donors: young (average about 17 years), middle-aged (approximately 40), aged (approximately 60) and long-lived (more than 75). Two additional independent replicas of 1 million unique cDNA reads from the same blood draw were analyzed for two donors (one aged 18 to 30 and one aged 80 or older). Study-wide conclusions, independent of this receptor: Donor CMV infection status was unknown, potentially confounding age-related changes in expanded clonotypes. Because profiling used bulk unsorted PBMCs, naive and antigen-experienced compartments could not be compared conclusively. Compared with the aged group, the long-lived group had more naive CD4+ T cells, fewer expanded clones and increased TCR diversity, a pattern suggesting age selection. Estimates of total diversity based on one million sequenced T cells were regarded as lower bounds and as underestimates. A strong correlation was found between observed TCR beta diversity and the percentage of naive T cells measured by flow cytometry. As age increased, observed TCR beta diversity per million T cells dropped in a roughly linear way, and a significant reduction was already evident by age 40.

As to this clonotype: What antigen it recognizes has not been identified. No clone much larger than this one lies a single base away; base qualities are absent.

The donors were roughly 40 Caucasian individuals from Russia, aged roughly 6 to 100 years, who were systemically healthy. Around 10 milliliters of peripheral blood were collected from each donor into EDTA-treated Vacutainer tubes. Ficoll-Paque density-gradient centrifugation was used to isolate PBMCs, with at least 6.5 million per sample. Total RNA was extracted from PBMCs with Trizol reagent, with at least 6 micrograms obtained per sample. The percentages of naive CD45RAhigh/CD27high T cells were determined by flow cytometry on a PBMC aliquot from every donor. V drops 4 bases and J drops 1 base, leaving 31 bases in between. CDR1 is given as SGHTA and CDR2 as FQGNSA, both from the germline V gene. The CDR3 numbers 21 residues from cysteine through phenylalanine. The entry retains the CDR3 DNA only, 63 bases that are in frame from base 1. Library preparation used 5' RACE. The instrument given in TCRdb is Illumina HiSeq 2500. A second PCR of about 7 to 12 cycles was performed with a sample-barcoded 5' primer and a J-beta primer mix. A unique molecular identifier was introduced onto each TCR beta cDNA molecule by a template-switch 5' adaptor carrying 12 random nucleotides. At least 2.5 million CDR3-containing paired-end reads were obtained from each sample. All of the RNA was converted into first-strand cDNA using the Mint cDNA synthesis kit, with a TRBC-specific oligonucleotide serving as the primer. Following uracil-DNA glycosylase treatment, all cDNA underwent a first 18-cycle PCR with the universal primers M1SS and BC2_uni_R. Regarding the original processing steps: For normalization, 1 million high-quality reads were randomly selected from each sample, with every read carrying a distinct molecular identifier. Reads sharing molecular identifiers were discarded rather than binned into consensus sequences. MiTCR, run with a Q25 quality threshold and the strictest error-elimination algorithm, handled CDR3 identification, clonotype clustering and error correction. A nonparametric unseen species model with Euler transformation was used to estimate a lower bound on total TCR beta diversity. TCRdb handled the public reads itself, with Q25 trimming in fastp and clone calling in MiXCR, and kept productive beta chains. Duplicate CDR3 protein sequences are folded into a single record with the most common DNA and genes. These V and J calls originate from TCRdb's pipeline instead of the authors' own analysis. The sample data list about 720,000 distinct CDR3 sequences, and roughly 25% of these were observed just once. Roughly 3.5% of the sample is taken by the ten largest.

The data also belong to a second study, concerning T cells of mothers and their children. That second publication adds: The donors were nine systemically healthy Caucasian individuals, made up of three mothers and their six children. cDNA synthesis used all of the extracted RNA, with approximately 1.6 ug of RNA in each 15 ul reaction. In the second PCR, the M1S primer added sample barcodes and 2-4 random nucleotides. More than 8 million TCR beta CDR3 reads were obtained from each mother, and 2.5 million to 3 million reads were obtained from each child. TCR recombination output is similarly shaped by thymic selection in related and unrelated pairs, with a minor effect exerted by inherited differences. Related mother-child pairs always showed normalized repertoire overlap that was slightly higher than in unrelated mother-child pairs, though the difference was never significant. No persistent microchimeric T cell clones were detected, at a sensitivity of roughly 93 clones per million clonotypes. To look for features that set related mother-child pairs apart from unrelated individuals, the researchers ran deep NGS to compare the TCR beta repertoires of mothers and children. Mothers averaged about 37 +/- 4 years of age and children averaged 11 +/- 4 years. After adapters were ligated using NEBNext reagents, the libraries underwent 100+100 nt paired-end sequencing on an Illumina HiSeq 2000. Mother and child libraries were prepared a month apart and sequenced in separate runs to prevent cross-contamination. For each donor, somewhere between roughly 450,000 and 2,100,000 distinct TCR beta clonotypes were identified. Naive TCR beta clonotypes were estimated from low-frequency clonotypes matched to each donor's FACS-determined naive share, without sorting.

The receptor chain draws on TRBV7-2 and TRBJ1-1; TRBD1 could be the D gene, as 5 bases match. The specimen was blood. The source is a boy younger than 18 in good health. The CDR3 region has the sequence CASSSNGGPLLTFRGNTEAFF. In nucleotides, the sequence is TGTGCCAGCAGCTCCAACGGGGGTCCGCTCCTTACGTTCAGAGGGAACACTGAAGCTTTCTTT.